The clone carrying this TCR beta chain has a handful of counts. The read falls 3 residues short of the CDR3 end, and the missing part is taken from the germline J gene. The CDR3 length is 13 residues. Trimming took off 5 bases at V and 7 bases at J, with 11 bases between the two ends. Germline loops: CDR1 SGHVS, CDR2 FNYEAQ. Assay: immunoSEQ multiplex PCR; the TCRdb copy retains only in-frame clones and omits some. This sample comprises 40,000 to 45,000 clones, none seen once only. The data stem from a study of T cell clonality in common variable immunodeficiency. Sequencing was carried out using peripheral blood mononuclear cells. The chain joins TRBV7-6 to TRBJ2-2; no reliable D call. The clonotype comes from a person aged 18 to 70 in good health. CDR3 loop: CASSPNSYGELFF. The sequenced CDR3 bases are TGTGCCAGCAGCCCAAACAGTTACGGGGAG. Full variable domain (remainder filled in from reference TRBV7-6 and TRBJ2-2): GAGVSQSPRYKVTKRGQDVALRCDPISGHVSLYWYRQALGQGPEFLTYFNYEAQQDKSGLPNDRFSAERPEGSISTLTIQRTEQRDSAMYRCASSPNSYGELFFGEGSRLTVL.